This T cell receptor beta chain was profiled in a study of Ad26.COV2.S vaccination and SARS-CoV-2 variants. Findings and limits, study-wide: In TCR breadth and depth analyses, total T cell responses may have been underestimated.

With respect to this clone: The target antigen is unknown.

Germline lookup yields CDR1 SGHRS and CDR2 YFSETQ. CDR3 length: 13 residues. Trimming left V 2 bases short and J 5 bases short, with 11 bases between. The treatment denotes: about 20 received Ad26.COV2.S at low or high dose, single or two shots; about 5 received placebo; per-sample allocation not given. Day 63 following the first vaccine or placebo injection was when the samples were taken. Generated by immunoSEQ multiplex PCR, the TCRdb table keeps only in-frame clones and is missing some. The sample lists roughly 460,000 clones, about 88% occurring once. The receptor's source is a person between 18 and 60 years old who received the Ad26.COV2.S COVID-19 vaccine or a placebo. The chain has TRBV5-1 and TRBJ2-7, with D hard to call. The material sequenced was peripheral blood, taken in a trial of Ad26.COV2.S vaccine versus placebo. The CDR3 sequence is CASSFSSPNEQYF. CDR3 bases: TGCGCCAGCAGCTTTAGCTCCCCTAACGAGCAGTACTTC.